The 17 T cell receptor beta chains below come from one sample, sequenced in a study of blood T cell repertoires in COVID-19. Some clones are missing from TCRdb's copy, which holds only in-frame ones; the method was immunoSEQ multiplex PCR. The sample gives 200,000 to 300,000 clones, about nine tenths of which show up once; about 1.6% is in the top ten. Specimen: peripheral blood. All receptors derive from a woman aged 40 to 49 who had recovered from COVID-19.

The chain has TRBV11-2 and TRBJ1-1; D gene ambiguous. V lost 7 bases, J lost 10 bases, and 7 bases lay in between. CDR3 length equals 9 residues. Germline-derived CDR1 and CDR2 are SGHAT and FQNNGV. The CDR3 DNA is TGTGCCAGCACCTCTAGAGCTTTCTTT. Translated: CASTSRAFF.

The V gene is TRBV12-5, the J gene TRBJ1-1, with 8 nucleotides matching TRBD1. With V trimmed by 11 bases and J by 6 bases, 5 bases remained unmatched. This CDR3 is built from 11 residues. Germline loops: CDR1 LGHNT, CDR2 FRNRAP. The CDR3 here is CAGKQGAEAFF. DNA for the CDR3: TGTGCTGGAAAACAGGGGGCTGAAGCTTTCTTT.

This chain links TRBV5-6 with TRBJ1-1, with 9 bases aligning to TRBD1. V shed 2 bases, J shed 5 bases, and the junction held 4 bases outside the gene matches. The CDR3 is 14 amino acids. Germline V lookup: CDR1 SGHDT, CDR2 YYEEEE. In DNA, the CDR3 is TGTGCCAGCAGCTTTTACAGGGGGCATACTGAAGCTTTCTTT. It yields the protein CASSFYRGHTEAFF.

V and J are TRBV30 and TRBJ1-6; a possible D gene is TRBD1 (5 bases). This CDR3 is 13 amino acids long. The germline CDR1 and CDR2 sequences are GTSNPN and SVGIG (reference sequence). The V end lost 2 bases, the J end lost 9 bases, and 11 bases lay between the germline ends. The CDR3 nucleotides read TGTGCCTGGAGTCTCAGGGCAGGTTCACCCCTCCACTTT. Amino acid sequence: CAWSLRAGSPLHF.

CDR3 sequence: CASSSGQGYSNQPQHF. The CDR3 nucleotides read TGTGCCAGCAGTTCGGGACAGGGCTATAGCAATCAGCCCCAGCATTTT. The chain joins TRBV6-5 to TRBJ1-5; the match to TRBD1 covers 9 bases. V lost 4 bases, J lost 0 bases, and 4 bases stayed unmatched. This CDR3 is built from 16 residues. CDR1 and CDR2 (germline): MNHEY, SVGAGI.

The rearrangement joins TRBV7-9 to TRBJ2-7; 9 bases fit TRBD1. The ends lost 2 bases at V and 3 bases at J; junction bases unmatched: 2. Germline values: CDR1 SEHNR, CDR2 FQNEAQ (reference sequence). The CDR3 runs 14 residues. The DNA of the CDR3 is TGTGCCAGCAGCTTAAGGGACAGGGACTACGAGCAGTACTTC. Amino acids: CASSLRDRDYEQYF.

This clone was seen only once. The J gene is TRBJ1-2, the V gene TRBV4-3; 7 bases are a match to TRBD1. This CDR3 comprises 15 residues. V shed 3 bases, J shed 1 base, and the junction held 5 bases outside the gene matches. CDR1 LGHNA and CDR2 YSLEER come from the germline V gene. The CDR3 DNA is TGCGCCAGCAGCCAGCGGACAGGCCGTAACTATGGCTACACCTTC. Residues: CASSQRTGRNYGYTF.

The V gene is TRBV28, the J gene TRBJ1-2, with no clear D. This CDR3 is built from 13 residues. Trimming pared 8 bases from V and 3 bases from J, leaving 13 bases between. CDR1 and CDR2 from the germline V gene are MDHEN and SYDVKM. The CDR3: CASGTLGDYGYTF. The CDR3 DNA reads TGTGCCAGCGGTACACTAGGAGACTATGGCTACACCTTC.

The V call is TRBV7-9, the J call TRBJ1-1; tentatively, D is TRBD1 (5 bases). The V gene lost 5 bases and the J gene lost 6 bases, with 13 bases spanning the gap. CDR1 SEHNR and CDR2 FQNEAQ come from the germline V gene (reference sequence). This CDR3 has 13 amino acids. The CDR3 here is CASSAQEGAEAFF. The CDR3 nucleotides read TGTGCCAGCAGCGCCCAGGAAGGGGCTGAAGCTTTCTTT.

The V and J genes are TRBV27 and TRBJ1-1; D is unresolved. Trimming left V 1 base short and J 3 bases short, with 15 bases between. The CDR3 has 16 residues. CDR1 MNHEY and CDR2 SMNVEV come from the germline V gene (reference sequence). This CDR3 reads CASSLLAGMVYTEAFF. DNA of the CDR3: TGTGCCAGCAGTTTATTGGCAGGAATGGTTTACACTGAAGCTTTCTTT.

This chain joins TRBV5-8 and TRBJ1-5, with D uncertain. V was pared by 3 bases and J by 4 bases, with 14 bases between. This CDR3 region has 15 residues. In germline, CDR1 is SGHTS, CDR2 YDEGEE. The CDR3 region has the DNA TGTGCCAGCAGCTCCGTCCTGCGGGTTAATCAGCCCCAGCATTTT. Encoded protein: CASSSVLRVNQPQHF. Combining the CDR3 with reference TRBV5-8 and TRBJ1-5 gives the whole variable domain EAGVTQSPTHLIKTRGQQATLRCSPISGHTSVYWYQQALGLGLQFLLWYDEGEERNRGNFPPRFSGRQFPNYSSELNVNALELEDSALYLCASSSVLRVNQPQHFGDGTRLSIL.

The V and J genes are TRBV3-1 (or the pseudogene TRBV3-2) and TRBJ2-7; D call uncertain. V was trimmed by 4 bases and J by 6 bases, leaving 10 bases between them. The CDR3 is 12 residues long. Germline V gene data show CDR1 as LGHDT and CDR2 as YNNKEL (reference sequence). The CDR3 spells CASSPLYGEQYF. The CDR3 DNA follows: TGTGCCAGCAGCCCCCTTTACGGCGAGCAGTACTTC.

The rearrangement uses TRBV5-6 and TRBJ2-2, with a weak D call TRBD2 (5 bases). CDR3 length: 18 residues. V lost 4 bases to trimming and J lost 0 bases, with 19 bases between them. Germline CDR1 is SGHDT and CDR2 is YYEEEE. The CDR3 region is CASSAPGQASSNTGELFF. CDR3 nucleotide sequence: TGTGCCAGCAGCGCCCCCGGGCAGGCTAGCTCGAACACCGGGGAGCTGTTTTTT.

J is TRBJ1-1 and V is TRBV18; D gene uncertain. Trimming left V 2 bases short and J 0 bases short, with 4 bases between. Germline CDR1 KGHSH, CDR2 LQKENI. The CDR3 has 13 amino acids. The CDR3 coding sequence is TGTGCCAGCTCACCAGCGGTGAACACTGAAGCTTTCTTT. It specifies CASSPAVNTEAFF.

The chain recombines TRBV19 with TRBJ2-3, with 9 bases matching TRBD1. CDR3 length equals 16 residues. The V gene's germline CDR1 is LNHDA and CDR2 SQIVND (reference sequence). Unmatched junction bases numbered 8, after V lost 3 bases and J lost 4 bases. The chain's CDR3 is CASSILGTGRSDTQYF. DNA for the CDR3: TGTGCCAGTAGTATTCTCGGGACAGGGAGGTCAGATACGCAGTATTTT.

The V call is TRBV20-1, the J call TRBJ2-1, with 10 bases identical to TRBD2. V lost 3 bases, J lost 5 bases, and 4 bases stayed unmatched. Germline-derived CDR1 and CDR2 are DFQATT and SNEGSKA (reference sequence). This CDR3 spans 14 amino acids. The CDR3 nucleotides read TGCAGTGCTAGTAATAGCGGGGGGAACAATGAGCAGTTCTTC. It yields the protein CSASNSGGNNEQFF.

The chain is built from TRBV5-1 and TRBJ1-2, with unresolved D. V gave up 0 bases and J gave up 3 bases, with 12 bases separating them. Looked up from germline, CDR1 is SGHRS and CDR2 is YFSETQ. This CDR3 comprises 15 residues. The CDR3: CASSLAQKSYYGYTF. For the CDR3, the DNA is TGCGCCAGCAGCTTGGCACAGAAAAGTTACTATGGCTACACCTTC.